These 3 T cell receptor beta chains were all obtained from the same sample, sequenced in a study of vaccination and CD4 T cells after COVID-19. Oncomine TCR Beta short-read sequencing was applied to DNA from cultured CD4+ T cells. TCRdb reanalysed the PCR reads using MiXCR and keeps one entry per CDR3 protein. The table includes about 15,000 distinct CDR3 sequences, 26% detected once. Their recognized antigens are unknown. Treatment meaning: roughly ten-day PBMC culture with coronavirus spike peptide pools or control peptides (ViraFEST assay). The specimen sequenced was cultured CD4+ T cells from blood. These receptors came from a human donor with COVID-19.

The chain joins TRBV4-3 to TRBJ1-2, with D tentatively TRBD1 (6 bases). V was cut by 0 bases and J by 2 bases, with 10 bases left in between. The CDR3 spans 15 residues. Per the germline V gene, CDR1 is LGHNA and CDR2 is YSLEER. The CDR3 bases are TGCGCCAGCAGCCAAGAAGGGGGGGGAAACTATGGCTACACCTTC. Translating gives CASSQEGGGNYGYTF.

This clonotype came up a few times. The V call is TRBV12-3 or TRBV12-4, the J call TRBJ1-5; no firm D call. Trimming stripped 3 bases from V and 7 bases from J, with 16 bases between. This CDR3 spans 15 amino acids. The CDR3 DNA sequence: TGTGCCAGCAGTTTGGAGGGAAGAACGGGCCAGCCCCAGCATTTT. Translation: CASSLEGRTGQPQHF.

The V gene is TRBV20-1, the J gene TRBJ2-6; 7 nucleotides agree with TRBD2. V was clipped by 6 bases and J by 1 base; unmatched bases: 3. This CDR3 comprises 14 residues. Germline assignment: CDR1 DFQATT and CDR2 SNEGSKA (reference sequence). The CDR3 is CSAGGGSGANVLTF. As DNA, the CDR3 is TGCAGTGCGGGCGGGGGTTCTGGGGCCAACGTCCTGACTTTC.